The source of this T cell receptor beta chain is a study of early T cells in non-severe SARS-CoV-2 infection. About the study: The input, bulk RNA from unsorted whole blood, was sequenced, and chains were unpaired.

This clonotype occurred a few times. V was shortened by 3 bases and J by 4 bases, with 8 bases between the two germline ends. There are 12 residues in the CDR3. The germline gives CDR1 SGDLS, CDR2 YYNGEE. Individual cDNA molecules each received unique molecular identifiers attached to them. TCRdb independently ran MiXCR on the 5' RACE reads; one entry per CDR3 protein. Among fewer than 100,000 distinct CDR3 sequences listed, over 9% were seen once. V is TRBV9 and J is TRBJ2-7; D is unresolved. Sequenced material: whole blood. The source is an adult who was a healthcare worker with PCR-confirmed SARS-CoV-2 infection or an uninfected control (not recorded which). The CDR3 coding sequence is TGTGCCAGCAGCGCCGACGAATACGAGCAGTACTTC. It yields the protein CASSADEYEQYF.